These 13 T cell receptor beta chains were sequenced from one sample in a study of T cells in tumors after PD-1 blockade. The assay was immunoSEQ multiplex PCR, and TCRdb's table has in-frame clones only and misses some. The sample includes around 45,000 clones, 79% of them seen just once. The sequencing here drew on PBMCs, taken before anti-PD-1 treatment. The source is a human donor with basal cell carcinoma.

The gene calls are TRBV28 and TRBJ2-2, with unresolved D. The V end lost 3 bases, the J end lost 5 bases, and 4 bases lay between the germline ends. The CDR3 is 12 amino acids. Germline lookup yields CDR1 MDHEN and CDR2 SYDVKM. This chain's CDR3 is CASSFQTGELFF. CDR3 in DNA: TGTGCCAGCAGTTTCCAGACCGGGGAGCTGTTTTTT. Full variable domain (remainder filled in from reference TRBV28 and TRBJ2-2): DVKVTQSSRYLVKRTGEKVFLECVQDMDHENMFWYRQDPGLGLRLIYFSYDVKMKEKGDIPEGYSVSREKKERFSLILESASTNQTSMYLCASSFQTGELFFGEGSRLTVL.

The chain is built from TRBV7-6 and TRBJ2-3, with D tentatively TRBD2 (6 bases). The germline CDR1 and CDR2 sequences are SGHVS and FNYEAQ. The V end was cut by 5 bases, the J end by 6 bases, with 21 bases between. The CDR3 consists of 16 residues. CDR3 nucleotide sequence: TGTGCCAGCAGCAGTCAGCAGGGTAGGGGAGGTGATACGCAGTATTTT. This encodes CASSSQQGRGGDTQYF.

This chain links TRBV7-6 with TRBJ2-7, with TRBD1 matching over 12 bases. Unmatched junction bases numbered 6, after V lost 5 bases and J lost 4 bases. In germline, CDR1 is SGHVS, CDR2 FNYEAQ. This CDR3 is built from 15 residues. This chain's CDR3 is CASSLGTGGQYEQYF. In nucleotides, the CDR3 is TGTGCCAGCAGCCTCGGGACAGGGGGCCAATACGAGCAGTACTTC.

The chain combines TRBV29-1 with TRBJ1-1, with D unresolved. The germline V and J ends were trimmed by 3 bases and 1 base, with 9 bases remaining between them. Germline V gene lookup returns CDR1 SQVTM and CDR2 ANQGSEA. The CDR3 has 13 amino acids. CDR3 sequence reads: CSVDLSGNTEAFF. The DNA of the CDR3 is TGCAGCGTTGATCTTTCCGGGAACACTGAAGCTTTCTTT.

The chain links TRBV6-8 to TRBJ2-7, with TRBD1 identical over 7 bases. V dropped 4 bases and J dropped 0; count of bases not matched to a gene: 3. The CDR3 consists of 14 residues. CDR1 and CDR2 (germline): MNHGY, SAAAGT. The CDR3, as DNA: TGTGCCAGCAGTTTCAAGGGGGCCTCCTACGAGCAGTACTTC. Protein product: CASSFKGASYEQYF.

V and J are TRBV10-3 and TRBJ2-3, with TRBD2 as a possible D gene (5 bases). Trimming took off 1 base at V and 1 base at J, with 9 bases between the two ends. Per the germline V gene, CDR1 is ENHRY and CDR2 is SYGVKD. The CDR3 length is 15 residues. In DNA form, the CDR3 reads TGTGCCATCAGTGAGTGGATCGGGGGCACAGATACGCAGTATTTT. It yields the protein CAISEWIGGTDTQYF.

The chain is built from TRBV7-9 and TRBJ2-2; D ambiguous. Germline CDR1 and CDR2: SEHNR and FQNEAQ (reference sequence). This CDR3 spans 14 amino acids. Trimming removed 4 bases from V and 1 base from J, with 7 bases in between. CDR3 coding DNA: TGTGCCAGCAGCTCTGCAGTGAACACCGGGGAGCTGTTTTTT. Its translation is CASSSAVNTGELFF.

The chain is built from TRBV3-1 (or the pseudogene TRBV3-2) and TRBJ2-5; 9 bases map to TRBD2. The CDR3 is made up of 15 amino acids. Trimming took 1 base from V and 4 from J; bases not matched to a gene: 4. Germline CDR1 is LGHDT and CDR2 is YNNKEL (reference sequence). The CDR3: CASSQGGGRGETQYF. CDR3 nucleotide sequence: TGTGCCAGCAGCCAAGGGGGCGGGAGGGGAGAGACCCAGTACTTC.

This rearrangement joins TRBV28 to TRBJ2-7, with 8 bases matching TRBD2. V shed 6 bases and J 6 bases; nucleotides not matched to a gene: 10. CDR3 length equals 14 residues. Per germline, CDR1 MDHEN and CDR2 SYDVKM. The CDR3 region has the DNA TGTGCCAGCAGGGAGAGCGGGAGTAAGAGCGAGCAGTACTTC. Protein: CASRESGSKSEQYF.

The V and J genes are TRBV11-1 and TRBJ2-3; tentative D call: TRBD1 (5 bases). The CDR3 runs 12 residues. V lost 7 bases to trimming and J lost 6 bases, with 11 bases between them. Germline assignment: CDR1 SGHAT and CDR2 FQDESV (reference sequence). The CDR3 reads CASTRGPDTQYF. The CDR3 nucleotides are TGTGCCAGCACTAGGGGCCCGGATACGCAGTATTTT.

This clone occurred many times. This chain uses TRBV30 with TRBJ2-1; maybe TRBD2 (6 bases). CDR1 is GTSNPN and CDR2 is SVGIG in the germline V gene (reference sequence). The ends were cut back, 1 base at V and 5 bases at J, with 21 bases in the middle. The CDR3 sequence is 17 residues long. DNA for the CDR3: TGTGCCTGGAGTGCCGTCTTGGGGCGGGGACTTAACAATGAGCAGTTCTTC. As protein: CAWSAVLGRGLNNEQFF.

The chain recombines TRBV19 with TRBJ1-1, with D unclear. This CDR3 region has 13 residues. Trimming shortened V by 2 bases and J by 6 bases, and 10 bases separated the two germline ends. CDR1 and CDR2 from the germline V gene are LNHDA and SQIVND (reference sequence). CDR3 DNA: TGTGCCAGTAGTATAAAGGGAGTCGCTGAAGCTTTCTTT. Its translation: CASSIKGVAEAFF.

This sequence joins TRBV5-1 and TRBJ2-1; 9 positions agree with TRBD1. This CDR3 is 16 amino acids long. V was pared by 2 bases and J by 8 bases, with 11 bases of the junction left unmatched. Germline CDR1 SGHRS, CDR2 YFSETQ. Here the CDR3 DNA reads TGCGCCAGCAGCTTACCGTACAGGGGGCTGGGGGATGAGCAGTTCTTC. The encoded protein is CASSLPYRGLGDEQFF.